This T cell receptor (beta chain) was identified during a study of CD8+ T cells in alopecia areata. Study-wide results and limits: Association of baseline CD8+ expansion with response is uncertain owing to one nonresponder. Possibly because of HLA-related factors, TCR sharing was less clear across patients than in mice. Alphabeta T cells residing in normal skin are also sequenced in scalp samples.

The J segment lost 0 bases and the V segment lost 3 bases, leaving 2 bases of the junction unmatched. The V gene's germline CDR1 is SGHTA and CDR2 FQGTGA. The CDR3 is 18 residues long. Once RNA had been extracted, it was reverse transcribed into cDNA to act as the sequencing template. Clones were read by immunoSEQ multiplex PCR, and TCRdb kept only the in-frame ones, dropping some. The repertoire holds 100,000 to 150,000 clones, with roughly 60% as singletons. Concerning this clone itself: Its antigen remains unidentified.

The sample's treatment: oral pan-JAK inhibitor, 5-10 mg twice daily. Peripheral blood samples and lesional scalp punch biopsies were obtained from alopecia areata patients. The chain employs TRBV7-3 and TRBJ2-6; 13 nucleotides agree with TRBD2. Here the sequenced sample was CD8+ T cells sorted from blood, taken at week 4, from a patient treated with tofacitinib. The sequence came from a human donor with alopecia areata. The CDR3 protein is CASSFGTSGASGANVLTF. The DNA of the CDR3 is TGTGCCAGCAGCTTTGGGACTAGCGGGGCCTCTGGGGCCAACGTCCTGACTTTC.